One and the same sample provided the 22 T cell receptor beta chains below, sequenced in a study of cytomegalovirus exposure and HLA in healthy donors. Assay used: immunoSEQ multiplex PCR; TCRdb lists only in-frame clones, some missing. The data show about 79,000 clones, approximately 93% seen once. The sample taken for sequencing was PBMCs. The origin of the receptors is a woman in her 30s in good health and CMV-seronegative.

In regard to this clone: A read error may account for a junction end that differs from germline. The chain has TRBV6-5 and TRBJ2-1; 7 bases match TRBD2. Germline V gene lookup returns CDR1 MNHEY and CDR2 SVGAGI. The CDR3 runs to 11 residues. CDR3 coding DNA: TGTGTCAGCAGCTTGGGGGGGGAGCAGTTCTTC. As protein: CVSSLGGEQFF.

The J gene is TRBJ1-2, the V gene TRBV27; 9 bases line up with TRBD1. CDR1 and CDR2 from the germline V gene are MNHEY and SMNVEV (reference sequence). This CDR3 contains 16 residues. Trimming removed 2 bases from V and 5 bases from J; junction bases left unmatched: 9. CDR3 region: CASSLGPPGQGYGYTF. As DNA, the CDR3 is TGTGCCAGCAGTTTAGGCCCTCCGGGACAGGGTTATGGCTACACCTTC.

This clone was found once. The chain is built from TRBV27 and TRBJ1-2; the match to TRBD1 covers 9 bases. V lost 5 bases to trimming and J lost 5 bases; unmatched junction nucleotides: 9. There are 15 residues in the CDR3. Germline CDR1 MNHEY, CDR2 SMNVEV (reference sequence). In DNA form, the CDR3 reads TGTGCCAGCAGTCCACCCGGGACAGGGTTTTATGGCTACACCTTC. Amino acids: CASSPPGTGFYGYTF.

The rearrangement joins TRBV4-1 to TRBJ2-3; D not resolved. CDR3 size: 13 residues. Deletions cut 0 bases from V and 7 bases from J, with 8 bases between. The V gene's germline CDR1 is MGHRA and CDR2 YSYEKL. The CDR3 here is CASSQEPQNTQYF. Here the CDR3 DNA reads TGCGCCAGCAGCCAAGAGCCTCAGAATACGCAGTATTTT.

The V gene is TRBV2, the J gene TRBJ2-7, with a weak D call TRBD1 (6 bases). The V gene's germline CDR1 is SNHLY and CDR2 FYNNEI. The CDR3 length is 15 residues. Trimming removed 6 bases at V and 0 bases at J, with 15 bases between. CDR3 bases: TGTGCCAGCAGAACAACCGGGACACCCTCCTACGAGCAGTACTTC. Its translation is CASRTTGTPSYEQYF.

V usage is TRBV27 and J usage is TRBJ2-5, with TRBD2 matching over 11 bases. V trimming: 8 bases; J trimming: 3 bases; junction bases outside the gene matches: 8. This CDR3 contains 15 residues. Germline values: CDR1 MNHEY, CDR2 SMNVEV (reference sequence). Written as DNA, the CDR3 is TGTGCCAGCTGTAGGCTAGCGGGAGGCGAAGAGACCCAGTACTTC. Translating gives CASCRLAGGEETQYF.

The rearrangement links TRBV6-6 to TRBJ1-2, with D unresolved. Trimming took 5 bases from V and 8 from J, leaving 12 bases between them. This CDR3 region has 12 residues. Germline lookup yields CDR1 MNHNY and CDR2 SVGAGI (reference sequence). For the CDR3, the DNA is TGTGCCAGCAGTAGATCGGACTGGGGCTACACCTTC. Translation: CASSRSDWGYTF.

The CDR3 spells CASSSPRGSSTDTQYF. The CDR3 nucleotides are TGTGCCAGCAGCTCCCCTCGCGGCAGCAGCACAGATACGCAGTATTTT. The J gene is TRBJ2-3, the V gene TRBV11-1; D is unresolved. Trimming pared 4 bases from V and 0 bases from J, leaving 14 bases between. The germline CDR1 and CDR2 sequences are SGHAT and FQDESV (reference sequence). This CDR3 comprises 16 residues.

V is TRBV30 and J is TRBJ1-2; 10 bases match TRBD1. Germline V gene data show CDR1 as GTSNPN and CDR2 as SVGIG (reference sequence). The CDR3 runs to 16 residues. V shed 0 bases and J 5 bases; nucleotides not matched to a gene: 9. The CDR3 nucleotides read TGTGCCTGGAGTGTATGGGGACAGGGGATTAAGTATGGCTACACCTTC. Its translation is CAWSVWGQGIKYGYTF. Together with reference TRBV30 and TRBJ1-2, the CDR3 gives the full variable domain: SQTIHQWPATLVQPVGSPLSLECTVEGTSNPNLYWYRQAAGRGLQLLFYSVGIGQISSEVPQNLSASRPQDRQFILSSKKLLLSDSGFYLCAWSVWGQGIKYGYTFGSGTRLTVV.

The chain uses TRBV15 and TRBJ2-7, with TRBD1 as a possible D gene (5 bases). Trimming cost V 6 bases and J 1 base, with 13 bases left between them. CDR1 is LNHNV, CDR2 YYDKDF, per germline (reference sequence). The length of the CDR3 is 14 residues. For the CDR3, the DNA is TGTGCCACCAGTCGACGACAGTCGTCCTACGAGCAGTACTTC. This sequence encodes CATSRRQSSYEQYF. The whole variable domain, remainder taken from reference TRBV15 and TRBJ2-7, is DAMVIQNPRYQVTQFGKPVTLSCSQTLNHNVMYWYQQKSSQAPKLLFHYYDKDFNNEADTPDNFQSRRPNTSFCFLDIRSPGLGDTAMYLCATSRRQSSYEQYFGPGTRLTVT.

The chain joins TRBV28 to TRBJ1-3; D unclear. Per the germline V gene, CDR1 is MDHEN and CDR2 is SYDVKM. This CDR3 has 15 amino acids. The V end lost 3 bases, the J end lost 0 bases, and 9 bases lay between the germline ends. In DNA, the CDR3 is TGTGCCAGCAGTTTTCTGGAGAGCTCTGGAAACACCATATATTTT. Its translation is CASSFLESSGNTIYF.

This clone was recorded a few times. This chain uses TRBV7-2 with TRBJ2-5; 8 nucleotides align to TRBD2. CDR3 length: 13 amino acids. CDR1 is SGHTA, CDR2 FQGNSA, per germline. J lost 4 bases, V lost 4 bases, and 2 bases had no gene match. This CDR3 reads CASSSGLAETQYF. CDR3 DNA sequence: TGTGCCAGCAGCTCTGGACTAGCAGAGACCCAGTACTTC.

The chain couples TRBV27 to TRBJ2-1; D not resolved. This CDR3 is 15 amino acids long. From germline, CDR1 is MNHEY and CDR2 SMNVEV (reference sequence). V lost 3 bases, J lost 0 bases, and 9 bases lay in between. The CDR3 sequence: CASSFEESSYNEQFF. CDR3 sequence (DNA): TGTGCCAGCAGTTTCGAAGAGAGCTCCTACAATGAGCAGTTCTTC.

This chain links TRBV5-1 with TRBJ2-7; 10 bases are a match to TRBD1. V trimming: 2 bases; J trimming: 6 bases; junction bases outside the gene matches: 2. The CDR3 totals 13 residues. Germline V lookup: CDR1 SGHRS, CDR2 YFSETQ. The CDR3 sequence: CASSLGQGGEQYF. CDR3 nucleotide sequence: TGCGCCAGCAGCTTAGGACAGGGGGGCGAGCAGTACTTC. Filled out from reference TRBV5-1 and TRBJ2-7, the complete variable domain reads KAGVTQTPRYLIKTRGQQVTLSCSPISGHRSVSWYQQTPGQGLQFLFEYFSETQRNKGNFPGRFSGRQFSNSRSEMNVSTLELGDSALYLCASSLGQGGEQYFGPGTRLTVT.

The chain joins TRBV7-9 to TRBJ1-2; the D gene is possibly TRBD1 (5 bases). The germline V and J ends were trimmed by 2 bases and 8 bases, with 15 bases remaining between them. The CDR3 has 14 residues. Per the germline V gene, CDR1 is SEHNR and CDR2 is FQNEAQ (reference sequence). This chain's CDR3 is CASSLTGENGGYTF. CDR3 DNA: TGTGCCAGCAGCTTAACAGGCGAAAACGGAGGCTACACCTTC. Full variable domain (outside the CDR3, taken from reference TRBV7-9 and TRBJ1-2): DTGVSQNPRHKITKRGQNVTFRCDPISEHNRLYWYRQTLGQGPEFLTYFQNEAQLEKSRLLSDRFSAERPKGSFSTLEIQRTEQGDSAMYLCASSLTGENGGYTFGSGTRLTVV.

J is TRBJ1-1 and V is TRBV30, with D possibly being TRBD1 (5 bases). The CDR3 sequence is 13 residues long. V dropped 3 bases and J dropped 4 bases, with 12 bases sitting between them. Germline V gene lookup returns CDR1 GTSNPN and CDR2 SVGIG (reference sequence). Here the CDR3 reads CAWRAGVLTEAFF. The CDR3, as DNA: TGTGCCTGGAGGGCGGGGGTCCTCACTGAAGCTTTCTTT.

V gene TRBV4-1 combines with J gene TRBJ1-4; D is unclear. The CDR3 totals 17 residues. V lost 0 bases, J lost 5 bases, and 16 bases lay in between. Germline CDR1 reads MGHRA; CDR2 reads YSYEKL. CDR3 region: CASSQDTVALLNEKLFF. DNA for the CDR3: TGCGCCAGCAGCCAAGACACAGTCGCTCTCCTCAATGAAAAACTGTTTTTT.

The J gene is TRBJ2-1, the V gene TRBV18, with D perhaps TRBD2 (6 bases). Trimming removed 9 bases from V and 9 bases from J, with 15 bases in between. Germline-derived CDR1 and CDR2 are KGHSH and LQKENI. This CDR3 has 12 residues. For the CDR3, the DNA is TGTGCCAGTTGGGCTACCGGGGGTGAGCAGTTCTTC. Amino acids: CASWATGGEQFF.

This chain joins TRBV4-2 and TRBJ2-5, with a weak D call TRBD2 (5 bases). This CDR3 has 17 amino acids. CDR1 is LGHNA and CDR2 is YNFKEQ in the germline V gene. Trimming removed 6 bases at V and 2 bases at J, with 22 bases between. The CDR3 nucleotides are TGTGCCAGCAGTCCTAATACAATTAGGCGGGTTCAAGAGACCCAGTACTTC. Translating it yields CASSPNTIRRVQETQYF.

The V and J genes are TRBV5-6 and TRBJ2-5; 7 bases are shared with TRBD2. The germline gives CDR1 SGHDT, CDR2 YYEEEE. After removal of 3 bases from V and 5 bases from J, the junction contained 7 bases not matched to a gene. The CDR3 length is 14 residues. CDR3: CASSWEGTRETQYF. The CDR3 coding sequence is TGTGCCAGCAGCTGGGAGGGGACGCGGGAGACCCAGTACTTC.

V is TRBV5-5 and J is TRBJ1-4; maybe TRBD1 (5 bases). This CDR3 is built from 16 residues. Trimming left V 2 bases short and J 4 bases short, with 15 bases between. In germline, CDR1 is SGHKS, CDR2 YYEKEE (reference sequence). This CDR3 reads CASSFRRRGYNEKLFF. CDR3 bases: TGTGCCAGCAGCTTTCGGAGACGGGGGTATAATGAAAAACTGTTTTTT.

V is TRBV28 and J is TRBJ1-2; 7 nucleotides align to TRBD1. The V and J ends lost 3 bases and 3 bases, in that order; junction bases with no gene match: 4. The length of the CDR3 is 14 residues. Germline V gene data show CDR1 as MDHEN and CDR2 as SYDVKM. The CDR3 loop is CASSFGRGDYGYTF. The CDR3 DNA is TGTGCCAGCAGTTTTGGCAGGGGGGACTATGGCTACACCTTC.